This TCR beta chain was sequenced during a study of immune evolution from preneoplasia to lung adenocarcinoma. The method was immunoSEQ multiplex PCR; TCRdb's version includes in-frame clones alone and lacks a portion of them. In the table there are around 41,000 clones, more than 60% of which are singletons. V gave up 7 bases and J gave up 4 bases, with 13 bases separating them. This CDR3 spans 14 amino acids. Per germline, CDR1 SNHLY and CDR2 FYNNEI. The sequence was collected from a person aged 55 to 75 with lung adenocarcinoma. The sequencing input was FFPE invasive lung adenocarcinoma tissue. The chain recombines TRBV2 with TRBJ2-2, with no clear D. CDR3 sequence: CASTGLVLTGELFF. The CDR3 DNA reads TGTGCCAGCACCGGATTGGTCCTCACCGGGGAGCTGTTTTTT.